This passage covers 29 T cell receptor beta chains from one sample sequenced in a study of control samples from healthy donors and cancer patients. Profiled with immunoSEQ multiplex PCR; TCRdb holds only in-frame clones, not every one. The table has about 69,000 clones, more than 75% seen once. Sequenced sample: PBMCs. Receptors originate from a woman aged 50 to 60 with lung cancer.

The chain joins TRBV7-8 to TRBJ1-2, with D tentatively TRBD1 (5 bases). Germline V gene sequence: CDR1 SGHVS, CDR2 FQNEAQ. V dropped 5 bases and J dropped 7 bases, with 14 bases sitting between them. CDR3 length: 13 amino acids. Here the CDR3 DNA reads TGTGCCAGCAGCCTGAATGGGGGGTCTGGCTACACCTTC. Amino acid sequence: CASSLNGGSGYTF.

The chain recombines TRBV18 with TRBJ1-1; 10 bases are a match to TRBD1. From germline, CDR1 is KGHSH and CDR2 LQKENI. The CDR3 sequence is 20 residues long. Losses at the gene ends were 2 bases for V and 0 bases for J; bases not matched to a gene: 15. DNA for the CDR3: TGTGCCAGCTCACCAAGGACAGGGGGTCCTCCCTGGACCATGAACACTGAAGCTTTCTTT. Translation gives CASSPRTGGPPWTMNTEAFF. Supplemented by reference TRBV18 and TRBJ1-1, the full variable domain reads NAGVMQNPRHLVRRRGQEARLRCSPMKGHSHVYWYRQLPEEGLKFMVYLQKENIIDESGMPKERFSAEFPKEGPSILRIQQVVRGDSAAYFCASSPRTGGPPWTMNTEAFFGQGTRLTVV.

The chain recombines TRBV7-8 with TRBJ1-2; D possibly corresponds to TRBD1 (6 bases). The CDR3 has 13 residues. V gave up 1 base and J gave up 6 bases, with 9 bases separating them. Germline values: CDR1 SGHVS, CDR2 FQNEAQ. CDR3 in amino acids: CASSLDREDGYTF. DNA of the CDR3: TGTGCCAGCAGCTTAGACAGGGAAGATGGCTACACCTTC.

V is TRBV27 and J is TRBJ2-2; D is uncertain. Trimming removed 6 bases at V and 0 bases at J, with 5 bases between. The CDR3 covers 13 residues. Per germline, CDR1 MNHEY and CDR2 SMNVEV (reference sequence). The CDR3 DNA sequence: TGTGCCAGCAGAGGATCGAACACCGGGGAGCTGTTTTTT. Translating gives CASRGSNTGELFF.

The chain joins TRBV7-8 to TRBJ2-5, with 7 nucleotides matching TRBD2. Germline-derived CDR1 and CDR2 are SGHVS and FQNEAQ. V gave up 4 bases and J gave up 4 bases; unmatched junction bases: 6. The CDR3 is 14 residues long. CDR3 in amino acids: CASSSSGGLETQYF. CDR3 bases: TGTGCCAGCAGCTCTAGCGGAGGCTTAGAGACCCAGTACTTC. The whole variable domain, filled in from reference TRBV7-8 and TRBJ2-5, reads GAGVSQSPRYKVAKRGQDVALRCDPISGHVSLFWYQQALGQGPEFLTYFQNEAQLDKSGLPSDRFFAERPEGSVSTLKIQRTQQEDSAVYLCASSSSGGLETQYFGPGTRLLVL.

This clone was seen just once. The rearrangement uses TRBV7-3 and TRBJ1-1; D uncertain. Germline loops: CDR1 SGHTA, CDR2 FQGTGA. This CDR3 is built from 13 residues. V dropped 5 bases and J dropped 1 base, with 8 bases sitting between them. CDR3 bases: TGTGCCAGCAGCCCCACGAGGAACACTGAAGCTTTCTTT. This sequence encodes CASSPTRNTEAFF.

The CDR3, as DNA: TGTGCCAGCAGCGTAGGTGGGGTGTACCAAGAGACCCAGTACTTC. Translating it yields CASSVGGVYQETQYF. This sequence joins TRBV9 and TRBJ2-5; D is unclear. The CDR3 has 15 amino acids. CDR1 SGDLS and CDR2 YYNGEE come from the germline V gene. Trimming shortened V by 0 bases and J by 0 bases, and 9 bases separated the two germline ends.

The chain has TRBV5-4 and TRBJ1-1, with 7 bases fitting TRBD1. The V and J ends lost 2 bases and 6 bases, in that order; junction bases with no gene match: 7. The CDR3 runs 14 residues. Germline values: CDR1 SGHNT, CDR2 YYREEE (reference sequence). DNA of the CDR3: TGTGCCAGCAGCTTTTTAGGGGGCAGCTCTGAAGCTTTCTTT. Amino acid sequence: CASSFLGGSSEAFF.

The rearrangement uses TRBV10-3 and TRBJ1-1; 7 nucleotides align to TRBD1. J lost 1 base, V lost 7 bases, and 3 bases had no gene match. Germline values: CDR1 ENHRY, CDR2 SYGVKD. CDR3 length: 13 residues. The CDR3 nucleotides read TGTGCCATCAATGGACAGGCGAACACTGAAGCTTTCTTT. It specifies CAINGQANTEAFF.

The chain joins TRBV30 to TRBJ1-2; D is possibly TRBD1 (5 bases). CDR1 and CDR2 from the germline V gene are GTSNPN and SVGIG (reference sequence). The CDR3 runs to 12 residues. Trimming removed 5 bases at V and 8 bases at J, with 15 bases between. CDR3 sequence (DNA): TGTGCCTGGGATCAGGGAGGATACGGCTACACCTTC. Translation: CAWDQGGYGYTF.

The CDR3 DNA reads as TGTGCCAGCACCCCAGTGAGAGGGAGTGAAAAACTGTTTTTT. Protein sequence: CASTPVRGSEKLFF. The V gene is TRBV27, the J gene TRBJ1-4; no clear D. This CDR3 spans 14 amino acids. Looked up from germline, CDR1 is MNHEY and CDR2 is SMNVEV (reference sequence). Trimming pared 7 bases from V and 7 bases from J, leaving 16 bases between.

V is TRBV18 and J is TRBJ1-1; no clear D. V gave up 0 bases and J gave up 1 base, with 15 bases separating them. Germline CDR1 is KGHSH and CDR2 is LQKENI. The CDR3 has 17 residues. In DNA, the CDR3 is TGTGCCAGCTCACCACCGTTCCGGGTCTTAACGAACACTGAAGCTTTCTTT. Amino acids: CASSPPFRVLTNTEAFF. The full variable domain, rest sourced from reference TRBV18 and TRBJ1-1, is NAGVMQNPRHLVRRRGQEARLRCSPMKGHSHVYWYRQLPEEGLKFMVYLQKENIIDESGMPKERFSAEFPKEGPSILRIQQVVRGDSAAYFCASSPPFRVLTNTEAFFGQGTRLTVV.

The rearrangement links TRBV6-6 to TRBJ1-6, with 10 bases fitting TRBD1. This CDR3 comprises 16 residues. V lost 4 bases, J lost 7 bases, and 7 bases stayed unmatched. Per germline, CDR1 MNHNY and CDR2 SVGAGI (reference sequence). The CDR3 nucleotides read TGTGCCAGCAGTTCATGGGACAGGGGCAACAATTCACCCCTCCACTTT. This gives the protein CASSSWDRGNNSPLHF.

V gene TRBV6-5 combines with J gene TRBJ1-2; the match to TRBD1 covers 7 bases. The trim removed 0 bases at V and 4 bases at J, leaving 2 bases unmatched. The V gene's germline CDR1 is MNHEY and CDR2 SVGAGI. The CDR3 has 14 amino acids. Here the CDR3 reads CASSYSSGGYGYTF. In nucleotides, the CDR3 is TGTGCCAGCAGTTACTCTTCAGGGGGCTATGGCTACACCTTC.

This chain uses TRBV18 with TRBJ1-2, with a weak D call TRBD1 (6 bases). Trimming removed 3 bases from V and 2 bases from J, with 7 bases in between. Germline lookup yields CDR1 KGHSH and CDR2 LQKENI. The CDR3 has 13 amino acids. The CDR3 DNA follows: TGTGCCAGCTCACCTACAGGGAACTATGGCTACACCTTC. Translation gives CASSPTGNYGYTF.

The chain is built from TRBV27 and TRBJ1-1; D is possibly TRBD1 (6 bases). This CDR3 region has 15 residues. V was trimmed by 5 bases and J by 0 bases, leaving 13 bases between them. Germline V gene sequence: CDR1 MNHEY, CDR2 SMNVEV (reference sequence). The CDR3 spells CASSPRGSMNTEAFF. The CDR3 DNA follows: TGTGCCAGCAGTCCTAGGGGGTCGATGAACACTGAAGCTTTCTTT.

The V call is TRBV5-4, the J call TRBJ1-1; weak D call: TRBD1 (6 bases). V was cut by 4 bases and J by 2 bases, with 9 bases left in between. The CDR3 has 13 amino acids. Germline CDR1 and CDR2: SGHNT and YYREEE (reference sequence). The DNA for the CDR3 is TGTGCCAGCAGCCATGGGGGCAACACTGAAGCTTTCTTT. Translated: CASSHGGNTEAFF.

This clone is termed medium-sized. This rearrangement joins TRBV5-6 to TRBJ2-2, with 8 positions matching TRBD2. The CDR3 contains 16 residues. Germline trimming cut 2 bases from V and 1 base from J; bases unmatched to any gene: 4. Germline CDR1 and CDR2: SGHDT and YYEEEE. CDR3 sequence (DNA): TGTGCCAGCAGCTTCATTAGCGGGGTGAACACCGGGGAGCTGTTTTTT. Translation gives CASSFISGVNTGELFF.

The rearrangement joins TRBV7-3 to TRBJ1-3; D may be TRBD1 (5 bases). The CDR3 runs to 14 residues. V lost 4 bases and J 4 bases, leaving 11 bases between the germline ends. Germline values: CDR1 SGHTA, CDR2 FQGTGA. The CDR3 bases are TGTGCCAGCAGCTCGGGGCTCGACGGAAACACCATATATTTT. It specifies CASSSGLDGNTIYF.

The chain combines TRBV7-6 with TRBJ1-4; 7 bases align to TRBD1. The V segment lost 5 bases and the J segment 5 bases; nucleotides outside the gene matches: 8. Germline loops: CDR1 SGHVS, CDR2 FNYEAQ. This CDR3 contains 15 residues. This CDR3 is CASSNPGTANEKLFF. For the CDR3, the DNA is TGTGCCAGCAGCAATCCCGGGACAGCAAATGAAAAACTGTTTTTT.

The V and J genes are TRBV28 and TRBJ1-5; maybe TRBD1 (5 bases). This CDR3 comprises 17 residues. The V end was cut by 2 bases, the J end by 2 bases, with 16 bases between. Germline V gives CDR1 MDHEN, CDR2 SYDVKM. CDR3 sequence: CASSLSDRGGGNQPQHF. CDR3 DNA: TGTGCCAGCAGTTTAAGTGACCGCGGGGGAGGCAATCAGCCCCAGCATTTT.

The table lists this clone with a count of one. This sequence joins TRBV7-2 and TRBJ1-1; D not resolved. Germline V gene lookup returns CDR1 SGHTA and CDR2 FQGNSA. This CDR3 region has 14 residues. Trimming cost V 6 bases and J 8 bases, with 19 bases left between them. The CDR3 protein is CASSINIDSGEAFF. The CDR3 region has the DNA TGTGCCAGCAGTATTAACATAGATAGCGGGGAAGCTTTCTTT. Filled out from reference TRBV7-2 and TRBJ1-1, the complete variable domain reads GAGVSQSPSNKVTEKGKDVELRCDPISGHTALYWYRQSLGQGLEFLIYFQGNSAPDKSGLPSDRFSAERTGGSVSTLTIQRTQQEDSAVYLCASSINIDSGEAFFGQGTRLTVV.

In DNA form, the CDR3 reads TGTGCCAGCAGTTCGGTACAGCCCTATGGCTACACCTTC. Amino acid sequence: CASSSVQPYGYTF. V is TRBV6-2 or TRBV6-3 and J is TRBJ1-2; no reliable D call. The CDR3 is made up of 13 amino acids. Trimming pared 4 bases from V and 4 bases from J, leaving 10 bases between. Germline values: CDR1 MNHEY, CDR2 SVGEGT.

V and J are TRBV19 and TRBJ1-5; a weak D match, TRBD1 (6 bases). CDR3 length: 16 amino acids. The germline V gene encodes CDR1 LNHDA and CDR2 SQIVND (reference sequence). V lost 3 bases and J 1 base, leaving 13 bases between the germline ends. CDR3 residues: CASSIQGQGSNQPQHF. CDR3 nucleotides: TGTGCCAGTAGTATTCAGGGGCAGGGAAGCAATCAGCCCCAGCATTTT.

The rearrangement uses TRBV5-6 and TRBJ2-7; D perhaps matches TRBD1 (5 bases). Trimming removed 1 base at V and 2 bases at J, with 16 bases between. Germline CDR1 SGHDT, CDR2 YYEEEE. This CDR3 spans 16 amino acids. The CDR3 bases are TGTGCCAGCAGCTTGAGTACGCAGGGCTTTCCCTACGAGCAGTACTTC. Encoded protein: CASSLSTQGFPYEQYF.

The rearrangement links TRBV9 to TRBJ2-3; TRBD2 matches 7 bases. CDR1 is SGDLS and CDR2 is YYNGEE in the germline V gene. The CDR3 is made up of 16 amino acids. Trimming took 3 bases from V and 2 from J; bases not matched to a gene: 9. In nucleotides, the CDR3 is TGTGCCAGCAGCGGAGAGAGCGGGGCTTACACAGATACGCAGTATTTT. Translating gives CASSGESGAYTDTQYF.

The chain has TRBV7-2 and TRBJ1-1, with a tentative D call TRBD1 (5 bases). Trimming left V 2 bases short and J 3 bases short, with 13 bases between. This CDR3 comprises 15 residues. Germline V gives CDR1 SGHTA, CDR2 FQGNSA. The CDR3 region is CASSLQGAGYTEAFF. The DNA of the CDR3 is TGTGCCAGCAGCTTACAAGGGGCAGGGTACACTGAAGCTTTCTTT. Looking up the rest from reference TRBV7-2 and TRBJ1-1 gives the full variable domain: GAGVSQSPSNKVTEKGKDVELRCDPISGHTALYWYRQSLGQGLEFLIYFQGNSAPDKSGLPSDRFSAERTGGSVSTLTIQRTQQEDSAVYLCASSLQGAGYTEAFFGQGTRLTVV.

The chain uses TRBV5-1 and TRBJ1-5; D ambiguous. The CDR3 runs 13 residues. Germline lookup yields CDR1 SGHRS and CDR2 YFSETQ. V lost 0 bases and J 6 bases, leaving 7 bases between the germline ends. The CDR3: CASSLDGGQPQHF. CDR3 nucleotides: TGCGCCAGCAGCTTGGATGGAGGTCAGCCCCAGCATTTT. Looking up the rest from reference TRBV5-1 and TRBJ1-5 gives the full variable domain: KAGVTQTPRYLIKTRGQQVTLSCSPISGHRSVSWYQQTPGQGLQFLFEYFSETQRNKGNFPGRFSGRQFSNSRSEMNVSTLELGDSALYLCASSLDGGQPQHFGDGTRLSIL.

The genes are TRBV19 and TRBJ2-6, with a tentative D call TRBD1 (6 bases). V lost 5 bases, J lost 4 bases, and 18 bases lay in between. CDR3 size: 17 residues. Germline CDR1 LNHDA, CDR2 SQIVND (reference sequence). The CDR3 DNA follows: TGTGCCAGTAGTCCCCTCCTGCAGGGGAGCGGGGCCAACGTCCTGACTTTC. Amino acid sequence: CASSPLLQGSGANVLTF.